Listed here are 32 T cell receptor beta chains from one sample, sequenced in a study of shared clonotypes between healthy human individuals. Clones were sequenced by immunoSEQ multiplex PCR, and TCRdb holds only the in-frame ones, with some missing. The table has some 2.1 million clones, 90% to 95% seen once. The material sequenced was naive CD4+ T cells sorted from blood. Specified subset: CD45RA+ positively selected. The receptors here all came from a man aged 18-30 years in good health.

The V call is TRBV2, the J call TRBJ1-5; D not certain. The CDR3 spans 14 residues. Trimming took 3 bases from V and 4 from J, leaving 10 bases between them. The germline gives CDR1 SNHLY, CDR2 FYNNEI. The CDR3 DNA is TGTGCCAGCAGTGACCAGACGGGGAATCAGCCCCAGCATTTT. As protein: CASSDQTGNQPQHF. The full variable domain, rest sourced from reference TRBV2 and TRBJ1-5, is EPEVTQTPSHQVTQMGQEVILRCVPISNHLYFYWYRQILGQKVEFLVSFYNNEISEKSEIFDDQFSVERPDGSNFTLKIRSTKLEDSAMYFCASSDQTGNQPQHFGDGTRLSIL.

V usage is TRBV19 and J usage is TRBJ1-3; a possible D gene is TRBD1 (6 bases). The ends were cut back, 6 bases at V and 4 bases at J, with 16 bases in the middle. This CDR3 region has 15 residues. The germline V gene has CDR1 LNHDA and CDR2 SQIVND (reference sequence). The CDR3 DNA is TGTGCCAGTAGGCGACGACAGGAATCCGGAAACACCATATATTTT. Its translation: CASRRRQESGNTIYF.

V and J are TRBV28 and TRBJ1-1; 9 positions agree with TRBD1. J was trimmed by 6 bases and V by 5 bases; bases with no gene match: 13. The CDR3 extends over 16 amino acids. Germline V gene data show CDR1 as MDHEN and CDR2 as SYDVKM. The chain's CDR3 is CASSVTGQGRLAEAFF. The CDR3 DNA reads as TGTGCCAGCAGTGTAACGGGACAGGGAAGGTTAGCTGAAGCTTTCTTT.

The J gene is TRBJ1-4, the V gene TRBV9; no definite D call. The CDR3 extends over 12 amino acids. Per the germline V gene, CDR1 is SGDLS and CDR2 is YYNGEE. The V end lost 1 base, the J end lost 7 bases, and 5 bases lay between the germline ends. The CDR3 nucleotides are TGTGCCAGCAGCGTATGGTGTGAAAAACTGTTTTTT. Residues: CASSVWCEKLFF.

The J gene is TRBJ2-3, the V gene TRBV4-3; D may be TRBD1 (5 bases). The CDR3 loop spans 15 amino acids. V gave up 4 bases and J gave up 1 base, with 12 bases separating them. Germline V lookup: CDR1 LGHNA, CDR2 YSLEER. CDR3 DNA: TGCGCCAGCAGCCTGAGACAGCCTGGCACAGATACGCAGTATTTT. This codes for CASSLRQPGTDTQYF.

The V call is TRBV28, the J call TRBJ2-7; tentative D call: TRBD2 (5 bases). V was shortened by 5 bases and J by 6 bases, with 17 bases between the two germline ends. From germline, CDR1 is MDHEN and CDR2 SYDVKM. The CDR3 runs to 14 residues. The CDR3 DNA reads TGTGCCAGCAGTCCCGGGGATCGTCCAGGCGAGCAGTACTTC. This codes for CASSPGDRPGEQYF.

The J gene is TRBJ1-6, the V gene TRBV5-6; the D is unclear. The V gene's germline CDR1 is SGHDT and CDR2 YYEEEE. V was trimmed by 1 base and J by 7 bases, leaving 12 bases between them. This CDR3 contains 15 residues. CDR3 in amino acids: CASSLFGNKNSPLHF. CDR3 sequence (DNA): TGTGCCAGCAGCTTGTTCGGTAACAAGAATTCACCCCTCCACTTT.

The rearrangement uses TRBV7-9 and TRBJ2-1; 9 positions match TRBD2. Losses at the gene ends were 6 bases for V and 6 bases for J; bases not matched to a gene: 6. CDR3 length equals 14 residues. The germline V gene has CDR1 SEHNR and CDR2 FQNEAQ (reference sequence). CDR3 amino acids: CASRDSGRGNEQFF. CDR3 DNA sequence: TGTGCCAGCAGGGATAGCGGGAGAGGCAATGAGCAGTTCTTC.

CDR3 residues: CASSEVPLGGITDTQYF. The CDR3 DNA reads TGTGCCAGCAGTGAGGTCCCCCTAGGGGGGATCACAGATACGCAGTATTTT. The chain links TRBV6-1 to TRBJ2-3, with D perhaps being TRBD1 or TRBD2 (6 bases each). V dropped 3 bases and J dropped 2 bases, with 18 bases sitting between them. Germline V gene lookup returns CDR1 MNHNS and CDR2 SASEGT. This CDR3 has 17 residues.

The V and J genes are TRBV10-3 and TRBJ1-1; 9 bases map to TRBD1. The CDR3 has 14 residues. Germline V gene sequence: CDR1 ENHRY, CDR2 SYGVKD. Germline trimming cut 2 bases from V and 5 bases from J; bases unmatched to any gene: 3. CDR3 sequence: CAISETGGGTEAFF. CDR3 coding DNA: TGTGCCATCAGTGAGACAGGGGGCGGGACTGAAGCTTTCTTT.

This CDR3 is CAISGTGPNEQYF. The CDR3 DNA reads TGTGCCATCAGTGGGACAGGGCCCAACGAGCAGTACTTC. The genes are TRBV10-3 and TRBJ2-7; 8 bases are shared with TRBD1. There are 13 residues in the CDR3. V gave up 4 bases and J gave up 5 bases; unmatched junction bases: 4. Germline V CDR1 and CDR2: ENHRY, SYGVKD.

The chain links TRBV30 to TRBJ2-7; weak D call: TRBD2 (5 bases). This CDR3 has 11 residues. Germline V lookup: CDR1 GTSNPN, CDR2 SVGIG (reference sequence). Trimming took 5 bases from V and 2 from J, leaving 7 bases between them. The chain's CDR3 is CAWRGTYEQYF. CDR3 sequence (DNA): TGTGCCTGGCGGGGAACCTACGAGCAGTACTTC.

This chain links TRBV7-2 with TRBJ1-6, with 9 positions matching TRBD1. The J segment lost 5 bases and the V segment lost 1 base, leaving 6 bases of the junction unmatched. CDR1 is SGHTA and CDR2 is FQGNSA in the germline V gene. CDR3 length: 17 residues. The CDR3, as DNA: TGTGCCAGCAGCTTAGGGACCGGGACAGGGAATAATTCACCCCTCCACTTT. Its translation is CASSLGTGTGNNSPLHF.

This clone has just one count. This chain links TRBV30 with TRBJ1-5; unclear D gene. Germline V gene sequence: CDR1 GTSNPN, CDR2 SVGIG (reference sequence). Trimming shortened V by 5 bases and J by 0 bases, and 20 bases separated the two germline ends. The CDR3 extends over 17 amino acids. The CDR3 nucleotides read TGTGCCTGGGCTAGTGGTCCCCTTAAATATAGCAATCAGCCCCAGCATTTT. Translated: CAWASGPLKYSNQPQHF.

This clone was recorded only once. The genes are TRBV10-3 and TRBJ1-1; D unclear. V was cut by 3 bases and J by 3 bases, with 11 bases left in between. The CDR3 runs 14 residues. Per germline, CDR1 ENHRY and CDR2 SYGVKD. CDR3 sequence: CAISDFYIDTEAFF. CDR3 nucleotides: TGTGCCATCAGTGACTTTTACATTGACACTGAAGCTTTCTTT.

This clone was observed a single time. CDR3: CASSIVANTPGYGYTF. In DNA, the CDR3 is TGTGCCAGTAGTATAGTGGCGAATACTCCGGGCTATGGCTACACCTTC. The chain recombines TRBV19 with TRBJ1-2, with unresolved D. Germline V gene sequence: CDR1 LNHDA, CDR2 SQIVND (reference sequence). The CDR3 has 16 residues. Trimming took 1 base from V and 4 from J, leaving 16 bases between them.

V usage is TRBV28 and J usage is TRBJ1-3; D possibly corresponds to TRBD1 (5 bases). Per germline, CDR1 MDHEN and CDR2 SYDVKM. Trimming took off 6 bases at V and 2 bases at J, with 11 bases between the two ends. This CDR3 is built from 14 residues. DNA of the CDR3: TGTGCCAGCAGCCGACGGGGCGCTGGAAACACCATATATTTT. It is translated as CASSRRGAGNTIYF.

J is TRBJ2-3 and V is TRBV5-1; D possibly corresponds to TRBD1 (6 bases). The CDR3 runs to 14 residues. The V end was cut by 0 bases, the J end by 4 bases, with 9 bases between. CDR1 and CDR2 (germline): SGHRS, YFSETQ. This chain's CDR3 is CASSLGGPADTQYF. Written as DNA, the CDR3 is TGCGCCAGCAGCTTGGGGGGGCCCGCAGATACGCAGTATTTT.

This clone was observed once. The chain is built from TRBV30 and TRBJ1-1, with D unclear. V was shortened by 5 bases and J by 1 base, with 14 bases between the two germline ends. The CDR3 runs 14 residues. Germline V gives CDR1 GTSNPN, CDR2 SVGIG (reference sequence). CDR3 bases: TGTGCCTGGGCCGGGGAGTTGAAGAACACTGAAGCTTTCTTT. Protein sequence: CAWAGELKNTEAFF.

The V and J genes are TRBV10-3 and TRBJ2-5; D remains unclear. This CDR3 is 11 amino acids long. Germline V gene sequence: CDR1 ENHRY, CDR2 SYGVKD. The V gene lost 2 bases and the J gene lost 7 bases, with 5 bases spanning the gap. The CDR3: CAISEDGTQYF. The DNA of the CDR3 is TGTGCCATCAGTGAGGACGGGACCCAGTACTTC.

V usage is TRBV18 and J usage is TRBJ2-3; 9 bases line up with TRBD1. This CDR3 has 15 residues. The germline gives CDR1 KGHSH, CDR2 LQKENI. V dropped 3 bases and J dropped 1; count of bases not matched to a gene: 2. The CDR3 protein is CASSPWTGGTDTQYF. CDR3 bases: TGTGCCAGCTCACCGTGGACAGGGGGCACAGATACGCAGTATTTT. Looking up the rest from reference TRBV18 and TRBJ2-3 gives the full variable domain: NAGVMQNPRHLVRRRGQEARLRCSPMKGHSHVYWYRQLPEEGLKFMVYLQKENIIDESGMPKERFSAEFPKEGPSILRIQQVVRGDSAAYFCASSPWTGGTDTQYFGPGTRLTVL.

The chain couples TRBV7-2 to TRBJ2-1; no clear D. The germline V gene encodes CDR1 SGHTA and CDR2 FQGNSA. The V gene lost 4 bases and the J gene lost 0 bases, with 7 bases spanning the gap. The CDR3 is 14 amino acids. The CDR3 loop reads CASSYSSSYNEQFF. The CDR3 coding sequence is TGTGCCAGCAGCTACTCTAGCTCCTACAATGAGCAGTTCTTC.

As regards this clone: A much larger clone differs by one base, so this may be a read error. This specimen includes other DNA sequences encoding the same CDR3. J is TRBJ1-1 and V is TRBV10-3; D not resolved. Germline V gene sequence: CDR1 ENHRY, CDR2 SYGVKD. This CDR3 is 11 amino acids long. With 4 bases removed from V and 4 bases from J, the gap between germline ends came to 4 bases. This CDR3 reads CAISGGTEAFF. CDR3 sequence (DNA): TGTGCCATCAGTGGGGGCACTGAAGCTTTCTTT.

CDR3 loop: CASSYLKSYEQYF. The CDR3 DNA reads TGTGCCAGCAGTTACTTGAAGTCCTACGAGCAGTACTTC. V usage is TRBV6-5 and J usage is TRBJ2-7; D ambiguous. CDR1 and CDR2 from the germline V gene are MNHEY and SVGAGI. The germline V and J ends were trimmed by 1 base and 1 base, with 5 bases remaining between them. The CDR3 totals 13 residues.

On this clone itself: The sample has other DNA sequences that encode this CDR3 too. The CDR3 loop is CASSYQRGPYEQYF. CDR3 DNA sequence: TGTGCCAGCAGTTACCAACGGGGTCCCTACGAGCAGTACTTC. V usage is TRBV6-5 and J usage is TRBJ2-7; perhaps TRBD2 as D (5 bases). V was cut by 2 bases and J by 2 bases, with 10 bases left in between. The CDR3 extends over 14 amino acids. Germline V lookup: CDR1 MNHEY, CDR2 SVGAGI.

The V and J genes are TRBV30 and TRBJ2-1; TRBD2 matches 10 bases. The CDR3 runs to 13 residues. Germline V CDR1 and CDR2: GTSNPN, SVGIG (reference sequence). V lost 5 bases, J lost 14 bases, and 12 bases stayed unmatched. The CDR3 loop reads CAWAGTSALGEFF. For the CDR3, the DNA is TGTGCCTGGGCCGGGACTAGCGCATTAGGGGAGTTCTTC.

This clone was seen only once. The CDR3 region has the DNA TGTGCCAGCAGCGTAGGGAGAGGCACAGATACGCAGTATTTT. It specifies CASSVGRGTDTQYF. The J gene is TRBJ2-3, the V gene TRBV11-3; tentative D call: TRBD2 (5 bases). V dropped 5 bases and J dropped 1 base, with 10 bases sitting between them. In germline, CDR1 is SGHNT, CDR2 YENEEA. This CDR3 has 14 amino acids.

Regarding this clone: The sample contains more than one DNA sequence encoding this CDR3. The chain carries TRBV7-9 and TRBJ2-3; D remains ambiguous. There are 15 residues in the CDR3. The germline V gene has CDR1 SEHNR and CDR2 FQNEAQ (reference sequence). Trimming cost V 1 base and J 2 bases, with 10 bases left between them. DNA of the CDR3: TGTGCCAGCAGCTTAGTGGCCGGACCCACAGATACGCAGTATTTT. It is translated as CASSLVAGPTDTQYF.

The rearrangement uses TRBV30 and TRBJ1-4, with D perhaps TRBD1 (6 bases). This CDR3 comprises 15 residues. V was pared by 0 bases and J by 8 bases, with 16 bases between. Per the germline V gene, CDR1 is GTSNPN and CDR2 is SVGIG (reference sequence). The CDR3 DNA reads TGTGCCTGGAGTGTACGACGGGGGCCAGAGGAAAAACTGTTTTTT. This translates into CAWSVRRGPEEKLFF. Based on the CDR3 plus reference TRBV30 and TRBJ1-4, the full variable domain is SQTIHQWPATLVQPVGSPLSLECTVEGTSNPNLYWYRQAAGRGLQLLFYSVGIGQISSEVPQNLSASRPQDRQFILSSKKLLLSDSGFYLCAWSVRRGPEEKLFFGSGTQLSVL.

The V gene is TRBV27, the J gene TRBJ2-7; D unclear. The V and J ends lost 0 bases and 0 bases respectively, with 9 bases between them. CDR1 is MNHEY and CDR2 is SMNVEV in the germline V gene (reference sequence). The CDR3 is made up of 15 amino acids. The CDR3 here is CASSLSQLSSYEQYF. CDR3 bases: TGTGCCAGCAGTTTATCACAACTCAGCTCCTACGAGCAGTACTTC.

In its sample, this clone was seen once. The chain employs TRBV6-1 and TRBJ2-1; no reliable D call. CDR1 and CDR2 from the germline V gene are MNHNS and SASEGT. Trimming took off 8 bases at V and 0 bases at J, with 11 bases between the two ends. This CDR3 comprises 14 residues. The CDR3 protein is CASLLDLSYNEQFF. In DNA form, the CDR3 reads TGTGCCAGCCTCTTAGACCTCTCCTACAATGAGCAGTTCTTC.

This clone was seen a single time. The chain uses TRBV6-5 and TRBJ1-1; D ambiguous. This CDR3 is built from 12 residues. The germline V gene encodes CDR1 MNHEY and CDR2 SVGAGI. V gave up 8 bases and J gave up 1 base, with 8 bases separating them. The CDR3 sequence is CASGRRNTEAFF. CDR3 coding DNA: TGTGCCAGCGGACGGAGGAACACTGAAGCTTTCTTT.